Included here is one TCR beta chain sequence, with context. Its antigen is not known. Using RNA transcripts as the source, TCR beta CDR3 regions were amplified. The HTBI set primed first-round TCR CDR3 RT-PCR. TCRdb recomputed calls from the multiplex PCR reads with MiXCR, one row per CDR3 protein. The table lists a few hundred thousand distinct CDR3 sequences, around 43% of them singletons. Patients with uncontrolled infections, other autoimmune diseases, pregnancy or lactation were excluded. In making diagnoses, clinical symptoms, serum thyroxine and TRAb, thyroid ultrasound and orbital computed tomography were all used. This entry belongs to a study of T cells in Graves' hyperthyroidism and ophthalmopathy. Study findings and constraints: Most thyroid clonotypes expanded above 0.001 were also detected in blood. Progression to ophthalmopathy was predicted a median of roughly seven months early.

Input material: peripheral blood or thyroid tissue (not recorded which). The receptor was isolated from an adult woman with Graves' disease, either hyperthyroidism or ophthalmopathy (not recorded which).

CDR3 in amino acids: CASTPGRNMQYF. The CDR3 bases are TGTGCCAGCACTCCCGGGAGGAATATGCAGTACTTC. The gene calls are TRBV25-1 and TRBJ2-7; 7 bases align to TRBD2. Germline CDR1 and CDR2: MGHDK and SYGVNS. There are 12 residues in the CDR3. V gave up 7 bases and J gave up 9 bases; unmatched junction bases: 9.